A selection of T cell receptor beta chains follows, all from one sample in a study of beta chain features in type 1 diabetes. TCRdb's copy holds only in-frame clones and misses some; the assay was immunoSEQ multiplex PCR. This sample carries 250,000 to 300,000 clones, roughly an eighth of them seen once, and the ten largest clones take 0.015% to 0.02%. Sequences were obtained from naive CD4+ T cells from blood. Receptor source: a man between 25 and 39 years old with type 1 diabetes. CDR3s include the opening cysteine and the closing phenylalanine or tryptophan. The D gene is left open where the match is weak. Size tells how often a clone was seen (once, few, many) or the class of an expanded clone, and some rows leave it out.

v_call	j_call	clone_size	d_call	cdr3_aa	cdr3_nt
TRBV20-1	TRBJ1-1	NA	NA	CSARDDREAFF	TGCAGTGCTAGAGACGACAGAGAAGCTTTCTTT
TRBV18	TRBJ2-7	few	NA	CASSPPSGGLGDEQYF	TGTGCCAGCTCACCACCTTCGGGGGGCCTGGGGGACGAGCAGTACTTC
TRBV29-1	TRBJ1-1	few	NA	CSALREMNTEAFF	TGCAGCGCTTTAAGGGAGATGAACACTGAAGCTTTCTTT
TRBV27	TRBJ2-6	NA	NA	CASSSAGPGANVLTF	TGTGCCAGCAGTTCGGCAGGCCCTGGGGCCAACGTCCTGACTTTC
TRBV28	TRBJ1-2	few	NA	CASSQYGYTF	TGTGCCAGCAGTCAATATGGCTACACCTTC
TRBV18	TRBJ1-2	few	TRBD1	CASSPGQVQRGYGYTF	TGTGCCAGCTCACCAGGACAGGTCCAGAGGGGCTATGGCTACACCTTC
TRBV5-1	TRBJ2-4	few	TRBD1	CASRRTGDIKNIQYF	TGCGCCAGCAGAAGGACAGGGGACATCAAAAACATTCAGTACTTC
TRBV27	TRBJ1-2	NA	TRBD1	CASSSFFWTGATNYGYTF	TGTGCCAGCAGTTCCTTTTTCTGGACAGGGGCGACTAACTATGGCTACACCTTC
TRBV13	TRBJ2-7	few	TRBD1	CASSQDRGHEQYF	TGTGCCAGCAGTCAGGACAGGGGCCACGAGCAGTACTTC
TRBV7-2	TRBJ2-7	few	NA	CASSDNRGSYEQYF	TGTGCCAGCAGCGATAATAGGGGGAGCTACGAGCAGTACTTC
TRBV28	TRBJ1-2	NA	NA	CASSLIGGNYGYTF	TGTGCCAGCAGTTTAATCGGAGGGAACTATGGCTACACCTTC
TRBV25-1	TRBJ2-1	few	NA	CASSWFSASSYNEQFF	TGTGCCAGCAGTTGGTTTAGTGCTAGCTCCTACAATGAGCAGTTCTTC
TRBV2	TRBJ2-2	few	NA	CATTGQGSVTGELFF	TGTGCCACGACGGGGCAGGGGTCGGTGACCGGGGAGCTGTTTTTT
TRBV4-2	TRBJ2-1	few	TRBD2	CASSQVGLGVLNEQFF	TGTGCCAGCAGCCAAGTGGGACTAGGCGTGTTGAATGAGCAGTTCTTC
TRBV5-1	TRBJ2-7	NA	TRBD2	CASSLELAGAGEQYF	TGCGCCAGCAGCTTGGAACTAGCGGGAGCCGGCGAGCAGTACTTC
TRBV5-1	TRBJ1-1	few	NA	CASSSNPVRSTEAFF	TGCGCCAGCAGCTCAAACCCGGTCCGGTCCACTGAAGCTTTCTTT
TRBV11-2	TRBJ2-1	NA	TRBD2	CASSRIGTSGQNEQFF	TGTGCCAGCAGCCGCATTGGGACTAGCGGTCAAAATGAGCAGTTCTTC
TRBV5-1	TRBJ2-5	few	NA	CASSLASEEETQYF	TGCGCCAGCAGCTTGGCCAGTGAGGAAGAGACCCAGTACTTC
TRBV5-1	TRBJ2-7	NA	TRBD2	CASSSEIAGGPYEQYF	TGCGCCAGCAGCTCGGAGATAGCGGGAGGGCCCTACGAGCAGTACTTC
TRBV7-3	TRBJ2-3	NA	TRBD1	CASSPDRLDTQYF	TGTGCCAGCAGCCCGGACAGGCTAGATACGCAGTATTTT
TRBV5-1	TRBJ2-7	few	TRBD2	CASSFSSGRAGEQYF	TGCGCCAGCAGCTTCTCTAGCGGGAGGGCAGGCGAGCAGTACTTC
TRBV9	TRBJ2-3	few	NA	CASSVSLTSTDTQYF	TGTGCCAGCAGCGTTTCCCTAACTAGCACAGATACGCAGTATTTT
TRBV18	TRBJ1-2	NA	NA	CASSPPDFRGYGYTF	TGTGCCAGCTCACCACCCGATTTCAGGGGCTATGGCTACACCTTC
TRBV18	TRBJ2-3	NA	TRBD1	CASSPALGTATDTQYF	TGTGCCAGCTCACCAGCCTTAGGGACAGCCACAGATACGCAGTATTTT
TRBV7-2	TRBJ2-7	few	TRBD1	CASSFAPGQHSGEQYF	TGTGCCAGCAGCTTCGCCCCGGGACAGCACTCTGGGGAGCAGTACTTC
TRBV27	TRBJ1-5	NA	NA	CASSRGSGNQPQHF	TGTGCCAGCAGTAGGGGGTCGGGCAATCAGCCCCAGCATTTT
TRBV12-5	TRBJ1-5	NA	NA	CASALVRVYQPQHF	TGTGCTAGTGCTTTGGTCAGGGTTTATCAGCCCCAGCATTTT
TRBV6-5	TRBJ1-5	few	NA	CASEFRGQPQHF	TGTGCCAGCGAATTTAGGGGCCAGCCCCAGCATTTT
TRBV9	TRBJ1-2	NA	TRBD1	CASSARDRPLGGYTF	TGTGCCAGCAGCGCCCGGGACAGGCCCTTGGGGGGCTACACCTTC
TRBV2	TRBJ1-5	NA	NA	CASSRDLSNQPQHF	TGTGCCAGCAGTCGGGACTTGAGCAATCAGCCCCAGCATTTT
TRBV28	TRBJ1-2	NA	NA	CASRKTGIREGYGYTF	TGTGCCAGCAGAAAAACAGGGATCCGGGAGGGGTATGGCTACACCTTC